This T cell receptor beta chain was recorded in a study of cytomegalovirus exposure and HLA in healthy donors. This clone has just a few counts. The CDR3 consists of 14 residues. Trimming cost V 4 bases and J 2 bases, with 8 bases left between them. Per the germline V gene, CDR1 is SGHDN and CDR2 is FVKESK. PCR was performed using 60 Vbeta and 13 Jbeta primers. The protocol was immunoSEQ multiplex PCR, while the TCRdb copy is restricted to in-frame clones and leaves out a portion. The table has roughly 140,000 clones, over 8% seen once. The source material was PBMCs. The clonotype originates from a male donor in good health and CMV-seronegative. This chain uses TRBV14 with TRBJ1-4; no reliable D call. The CDR3: CASSPGVTNEKLFF. CDR3 DNA sequence: TGTGCCAGCAGCCCCGGAGTGACTAATGAAAAACTGTTTTTT. Variable domain in full (rest from reference TRBV14 and TRBJ1-4): EAGVTQFPSHSVIEKGQTVTLRCDPISGHDNLYWYRRVMGKEIKFLLHFVKESKQDESGMPNNRFLAERTGGTYSTLKVQPAELEDSGVYFCASSPGVTNEKLFFGSGTQLSVL.